This TCR beta chain was obtained from a study of T cell repertoires in cytomegalovirus infection. The overall study: CMV epitopes in the study were HLA-C-restricted (recently identified) and HLA-B-restricted (well studied). CMV infection plus the matching HLA type was flagged by public TCR beta signatures. Study observations and caveats: The cumulative frequency of public TCR beta families identified carriers of CMV plus the relevant HLA. Dominating the ex vivo response were TCR beta clonotypes that were CMV-specific and HLA-C-restricted.

This clonotype turned up a few times. Its target is unknown. TCRdb ran MiXCR on the reads and lists one entry per CDR3 protein. The repertoire holds some 920,000 distinct CDR3 sequences, with more than 25% as singletons. The CDR3 extends over 14 amino acids. Germline CDR1 and CDR2: MNHEY and SMNVEV (reference sequence). Trimming removed 3 bases from V and 3 bases from J; junction bases left unmatched: 3. The chain couples TRBV27 to TRBJ1-1; 8 nucleotides match TRBD1. The receptor comes from a human donor in good health (CMV status not recorded). Some clones in this sample may be carry-over from other donors' samples. The sequencing used cultured CD8+ T cells from PBMCs, collected from culture after CMV antigen stimulation. The CDR3 coding sequence is TGTGCCAGCAGTTTTTCCAGGGGGCACACTGAAGCTTTCTTT. Translation: CASSFSRGHTEAFF.